The present entry profiles one T cell receptor beta chain with its context. This sample is drawn from a study of PD-L1 blockade in urothelial cancer. The overall study: Atezolizumab (1,200 mg intravenously every 3 weeks) began around 2014 for patients. Individuals in the cohort had been given 0 to 3 earlier chemotherapy regimens.

Time point here: peripheral blood 6 weeks after treatment start. Germline V gene lookup returns CDR1 SGHDN and CDR2 FVKESK. V trimming: 3 bases; J trimming: 1 base; junction bases outside the gene matches: 6. This CDR3 has 19 residues. Spiking of synthetic TCR analog templates was performed in each PCR. The table came from immunoSEQ multiplex PCR; TCRdb's copy has only in-frame clones and leaves some out. The sample holds approximately 120,000 clones, around 88% seen once. Sequenced material: PBMCs, taken around atezolizumab (anti-PD-L1) treatment. This TCR was sampled from a man aged 50 to 59 with urothelial cancer. V gene TRBV14 combines with J gene TRBJ2-6, with TRBD2 matching 13 bases. CDR3 in amino acids: CASSHRLAGGLSGANVLTF. CDR3 nucleotides: TGTGCCAGCAGCCACAGACTAGCGGGAGGCTTATCTGGGGCCAACGTCCTGACTTTC.